These T cell receptor beta chains were read from a single sample in a study of patients and donors after allogeneic stem cell transplantation. TCRdb ran MiXCR on the RT-PCR reads and lists one entry per CDR3 protein. The sample yields over 350,000 distinct CDR3 sequences, 16% seen once. Sequenced: blood, either unsorted or a sorted T cell fraction (not recorded which). The origin of the receptors is a human donor who was either an allogeneic HSCT recipient or a stem cell or donor lymphocyte infusion donor (not recorded which). It is not recorded whose cells these are; they may come from a transplant donor. CDR3s include the opening cysteine and the closing phenylalanine or tryptophan. The D gene is left open where the match is weak. Only some rows state a clone size, as once, few, many or a class for expanded clones.

size	V	J	D	DNA	CDR3
few	TRBV4-1	TRBJ2-3	-	TGCGCCAGCAGCCAAGAATGGGGTACGCAGTATTTT	CASSQEWGTQYF
-	TRBV3-1	TRBJ2-2	-	TGTGCCAGCAGCCTTCCACCCGATAGGGAGCTGTTTTTT	CASSLPPDRELFF
-	TRBV6-5	TRBJ2-5	-	TGTGCCAGCAGTTACAGCCCCAGAGAGACCCAGTACTTC	CASSYSPRETQYF
-	TRBV14	TRBJ1-5	-	TGTGCCAGCAGCCAAGCTTTTACACGCAATAGCAATCAGCCCCAGCATTTT	CASSQAFTRNSNQPQHF
few	TRBV4-1	TRBJ1-3	-	TGCGCCAGCAGCCACCCCTTTAGCTCTGGAAACACCATATATTTT	CASSHPFSSGNTIYF
few	TRBV24-1	TRBJ2-1	-	TGTGCCACCAGTGACGGAGGGGGGAGGGCCTTAATCCGGCAGTTCTTC	CATSDGGGRALIRQFF
-	TRBV11-1	TRBJ2-3	TRBD2	TGTGCCAGCAGCCCGAGGAGTGGGGACTACCCCACCGCAGATACGCAGTATTTT	CASSPRSGDYPTADTQYF
many	TRBV27	TRBJ2-2	TRBD2	TGTGCCAGCAGCGAACTAGCGAGGAACACCGGGGAGCTGTTTTTT	CASSELARNTGELFF
few	TRBV7-8	TRBJ1-6	TRBD1	TGTGCCAGCAGCTTAGGACAGGGATTTGGTTCACCCCTCCACTTT	CASSLGQGFGSPLHF
once	TRBV24-1	TRBJ2-3	-	TGTGCCACCAGGAAGGGAGGCACAGATACGCAGTATTTT	CATRKGGTDTQYF
-	TRBV7-3	TRBJ2-6	-	TGTGCCAGCAGCTCCAGGACACCACCGTTACCTGGGGGGGCCAACGTCCTGACTTTC	CASSSRTPPLPGGANVLTF